The 24 T cell receptor beta chains in this list originate from one sample, sequenced in a study of cytomegalovirus exposure and HLA in healthy donors. The PCR contained 60 Vbeta and 13 Jbeta primers. Produced via immunoSEQ multiplex PCR; TCRdb's table is partial and in-frame only. The sample contains fewer than 150,000 clones, around 73% of which appear only once. Input material: PBMCs. These receptors were obtained from a middle-aged man in good health and CMV-seronegative.

This clone has just a few counts. This rearrangement joins TRBV7-9 to TRBJ2-2; 8 bases are shared with TRBD2. Losses at the gene ends were 3 bases for V and 7 bases for J; bases not matched to a gene: 1. The germline gives CDR1 SEHNR, CDR2 FQNEAQ (reference sequence). The CDR3 has 13 residues. CDR3 nucleotide sequence: TGTGCCAGCAGCTTGCGGGGGGACGGGGAGCTGTTTTTT. Protein sequence: CASSLRGDGELFF.

The chain recombines TRBV7-9 with TRBJ1-2; TRBD1 aligns across 11 bases. V was clipped by 0 bases and J by 8 bases; unmatched bases: 2. CDR1 is SEHNR, CDR2 FQNEAQ, per germline (reference sequence). The CDR3 length is 14 residues. DNA of the CDR3: TGTGCCAGCAGCTTAGCAGGGACAGGGGGAGGCTACACCTTC. It is translated as CASSLAGTGGGYTF.

J is TRBJ2-1 and V is TRBV18; possible D gene TRBD1, 6 bases. The CDR3 has 15 amino acids. Trimming removed 3 bases at V and 9 bases at J, with 18 bases between. Germline CDR1 KGHSH, CDR2 LQKENI. The CDR3 sequence: CASSPPSRGGGEQFF. For the CDR3, the DNA is TGTGCCAGCTCACCTCCGTCCAGGGGTGGGGGTGAGCAGTTCTTC. The whole variable domain, filled in from reference TRBV18 and TRBJ2-1, reads NAGVMQNPRHLVRRRGQEARLRCSPMKGHSHVYWYRQLPEEGLKFMVYLQKENIIDESGMPKERFSAEFPKEGPSILRIQQVVRGDSAAYFCASSPPSRGGGEQFFGPGTRLTVL.

This sequence joins TRBV28 and TRBJ1-1; possible D gene TRBD1, 5 bases. The germline V gene has CDR1 MDHEN and CDR2 SYDVKM. V was shortened by 0 bases and J by 3 bases, with 14 bases between the two germline ends. This CDR3 spans 16 amino acids. CDR3 protein: CASSLWVPGTYTEAFF. CDR3 nucleotides: TGTGCCAGCAGTTTATGGGTCCCAGGGACTTACACTGAAGCTTTCTTT.

The J gene is TRBJ2-2, the V gene TRBV7-9; 8 nucleotides agree with TRBD1. Germline CDR1 and CDR2: SEHNR and FQNEAQ (reference sequence). The CDR3 loop spans 18 amino acids. The trim removed 5 bases at V and 3 bases at J, leaving 14 bases unmatched. As DNA, the CDR3 is TGTGCCAGCAGCCGAAGGACAGGGCGAGAATCGTACACCGGGGAGCTGTTTTTT. Amino acid sequence: CASSRRTGRESYTGELFF.

This sequence joins TRBV5-1 and TRBJ2-3; 9 nucleotides match TRBD2. In germline, CDR1 is SGHRS, CDR2 YFSETQ. After removal of 1 base from V and 0 bases from J, the junction contained 6 bases not matched to a gene. The CDR3 covers 17 residues. CDR3 nucleotides: TGCGCCAGCAGCTTGCTAGCTAGCGGGATCAGCACAGATACGCAGTATTTT. Protein sequence: CASSLLASGISTDTQYF.

This chain joins TRBV30 and TRBJ1-5; a possible D gene is TRBD1 (5 bases). Trimming shortened V by 4 bases and J by 1 base, and 8 bases separated the two germline ends. Germline CDR1 and CDR2: GTSNPN and SVGIG (reference sequence). CDR3 size: 13 residues. CDR3 coding DNA: TGTGCCTGGAAGGGGTCAAGCAATCAGCCCCAGCATTTT. It encodes CAWKGSSNQPQHF.

The chain is built from TRBV6-1 and TRBJ1-5; D uncertain. CDR1 MNHNS and CDR2 SASEGT come from the germline V gene. Trimming left V 6 bases short and J 1 base short, with 7 bases between. This CDR3 is 13 amino acids long. The CDR3 sequence: CASREGSNQPQHF. As DNA, the CDR3 is TGTGCCAGCAGGGAGGGAAGCAATCAGCCCCAGCATTTT.

The chain employs TRBV6-1 and TRBJ2-2, with TRBD1 identical over 11 bases. This CDR3 spans 15 amino acids. CDR1 is MNHNS and CDR2 is SASEGT in the germline V gene. The V segment lost 8 bases and the J segment 3 bases; nucleotides outside the gene matches: 5. CDR3 in amino acids: CASQGDRGDTGELFF. In nucleotides, the CDR3 is TGTGCCAGCCAGGGGGACAGGGGGGACACCGGGGAGCTGTTTTTT.

The rearrangement uses TRBV30 and TRBJ1-6; 9 positions match TRBD1. V shed 2 bases, J shed 10 bases, and the junction held 6 bases outside the gene matches. Looked up from germline, CDR1 is GTSNPN and CDR2 is SVGIG (reference sequence). CDR3 length equals 14 residues. The DNA for the CDR3 is TGTGCCTGGAGTAGAACAGGGGGCGGGTCACCCCTCCACTTT. Protein sequence: CAWSRTGGGSPLHF.

Comment on this clone: One end of the junction fails to match germline, which may point to a read error. V and J are TRBV10-2 and TRBJ1-2, with 8 bases fitting TRBD1. Germline V lookup: CDR1 WSHSY, CDR2 SAAADI. CDR3 length: 17 residues. CDR3 DNA sequence: TGCGCCAGCAGTTTCTCAACCCCGAGGACAGGGAACTGTGGCTACACCTTC. This translates into CASSFSTPRTGNCGYTF.

J is TRBJ2-1 and V is TRBV5-1; the D gene is possibly TRBD2 (5 bases). There are 14 residues in the CDR3. Looked up from germline, CDR1 is SGHRS and CDR2 is YFSETQ. Trimming stripped 4 bases from V and 0 bases from J, with 8 bases between. DNA for the CDR3: TGCGCCAGCAGCCAGAGCGGCTCCTACAATGAGCAGTTCTTC. This gives the protein CASSQSGSYNEQFF.

The J gene is TRBJ2-5, the V gene TRBV19; 12 bases align to TRBD2. After removal of 5 bases from V and 5 bases from J, the junction contained 12 bases not matched to a gene. The germline V gene encodes CDR1 LNHDA and CDR2 SQIVND (reference sequence). The CDR3 runs 17 residues. CDR3 sequence reads: CASSEEGTSGPYETQYF. In nucleotides, the CDR3 is TGTGCCAGTAGTGAGGAAGGGACTAGCGGGCCATACGAGACCCAGTACTTC.

The chain uses TRBV4-1 and TRBJ2-3; a possible D gene is TRBD2 (5 bases). The CDR3 covers 13 residues. Germline CDR1 and CDR2: MGHRA and YSYEKL. Trimming took off 0 bases at V and 8 bases at J, with 9 bases between the two ends. The DNA of the CDR3 is TGCGCCAGCAGCCAAGATCTCGGGGTTACGCAGTATTTT. Protein: CASSQDLGVTQYF.

The chain carries TRBV7-2 and TRBJ2-2; the match to TRBD2 covers 13 bases. The CDR3 consists of 16 residues. Unmatched junction bases numbered 8, after V lost 6 bases and J lost 7 bases. Germline V gene sequence: CDR1 SGHTA, CDR2 FQGNSA. The CDR3 DNA sequence: TGTGCCAGCAGTCTTATCGGACTAGCGGGAGTCGGGGAGCTGTTTTTT. It encodes CASSLIGLAGVGELFF. Variable domain in full (rest from reference TRBV7-2 and TRBJ2-2): GAGVSQSPSNKVTEKGKDVELRCDPISGHTALYWYRQSLGQGLEFLIYFQGNSAPDKSGLPSDRFSAERTGGSVSTLTIQRTQQEDSAVYLCASSLIGLAGVGELFFGEGSRLTVL.

V gene TRBV27 combines with J gene TRBJ2-6; 7 positions match TRBD2. Looked up from germline, CDR1 is MNHEY and CDR2 is SMNVEV (reference sequence). This CDR3 has 15 amino acids. V dropped 6 bases and J dropped 0; count of bases not matched to a gene: 2. The CDR3 sequence is CASRPSGSGANVLTF. The CDR3 DNA reads as TGTGCCAGCAGGCCTAGCGGCTCTGGGGCCAACGTCCTGACTTTC. The full variable domain, rest sourced from reference TRBV27 and TRBJ2-6, is EAQVTQNPRYLITVTGKKLTVTCSQNMNHEYMSWYRQDPGLGLRQIYYSMNVEVTDKGDVPEGYKVSRKEKRNFPLILESPSPNQTSLYFCASRPSGSGANVLTFGAGSRLTVL.

This chain connects TRBV28 to TRBJ1-1, with D possibly matching TRBD1 (6 bases). V was pared by 5 bases and J by 5 bases, with 15 bases between. The CDR3 covers 14 residues. Germline V gene lookup returns CDR1 MDHEN and CDR2 SYDVKM. The CDR3 sequence is CASSLQGVRTEAFF. As DNA, the CDR3 is TGTGCCAGCAGTCTACAGGGAGTCAGAACTGAAGCTTTCTTT.

The chain recombines TRBV5-4 with TRBJ2-7, with 7 bases identical to TRBD2. CDR1 is SGHNT and CDR2 is YYREEE in the germline V gene (reference sequence). Unmatched junction bases numbered 6, after V lost 2 bases and J lost 1 base. The CDR3 covers 15 residues. CDR3 in amino acids: CASSFGREVSYEQYF. In DNA form, the CDR3 reads TGTGCCAGCAGCTTTGGGAGGGAGGTTTCCTACGAGCAGTACTTC.

The rearrangement links TRBV6-1 to TRBJ1-2, with D perhaps TRBD1 (6 bases). The ends were cut back, 4 bases at V and 6 bases at J, with 15 bases in the middle. The CDR3 runs 14 residues. Germline lookup yields CDR1 MNHNS and CDR2 SASEGT. DNA for the CDR3: TGTGCCAGCAGTGCTACAGGGTTGAAGGATGGCTACACCTTC. This gives the protein CASSATGLKDGYTF.

This CDR3 is CASKGVGAGETQYF. CDR3 in DNA: TGTGCCAGTAAAGGAGTAGGAGCAGGGGAGACCCAGTACTTC. The chain uses TRBV19 and TRBJ2-5; TRBD1 might be the D (5 bases). The CDR3 runs to 14 residues. With 7 bases removed from V and 5 bases from J, the gap between germline ends came to 17 bases. Germline V gene sequence: CDR1 LNHDA, CDR2 SQIVND (reference sequence).

Here the CDR3 reads CASRSGRGTDTQYF. The CDR3 DNA reads TGTGCCAGCAGAAGCGGGAGAGGTACAGATACGCAGTATTTT. The gene calls are TRBV2 and TRBJ2-3, with 8 bases fitting TRBD2. The V gene end was trimmed by 6 bases and the J gene end by 3 bases; junction bases not matched to a gene: 5. Germline V gene lookup returns CDR1 SNHLY and CDR2 FYNNEI. This CDR3 has 14 amino acids. The variable domain in full, completed from reference TRBV2 and TRBJ2-3, reads EPEVTQTPSHQVTQMGQEVILRCVPISNHLYFYWYRQILGQKVEFLVSFYNNEISEKSEIFDDQFSVERPDGSNFTLKIRSTKLEDSAMYFCASRSGRGTDTQYFGPGTRLTVL.

The V call is TRBV2, the J call TRBJ2-4; possibly TRBD2 for D (5 bases). This CDR3 comprises 14 residues. The germline V and J ends were trimmed by 6 bases and 1 base, with 10 bases remaining between them. CDR1 SNHLY and CDR2 FYNNEI come from the germline V gene. This CDR3 reads CASRIRGAKNIQYF. The CDR3, as DNA: TGTGCCAGCAGGATCCGCGGGGCCAAAAACATTCAGTACTTC.

This clone was observed a handful of times. V and J are TRBV4-3 and TRBJ2-2, with TRBD1 matching 7 bases. This CDR3 region has 17 residues. Germline trimming cut 1 base from V and 7 bases from J; bases unmatched to any gene: 12. Germline V gives CDR1 LGHNA, CDR2 YSLEER. CDR3 bases: TGCGCCAGCAGCCAAGGACAGGGCTATCAGATAGGCGGGGAGCTGTTTTTT. Its translation: CASSQGQGYQIGGELFF.

The CDR3 sequence: CASSVERASPLHF. In DNA, the CDR3 is TGTGCCAGCAGCGTAGAGCGCGCTTCACCCCTCCACTTT. J is TRBJ1-6 and V is TRBV9, with D unresolved. Between the trimmed V and J ends, which lost 0 bases and 9 bases, there was a span of 7 bases. The CDR3 extends over 13 amino acids. The germline gives CDR1 SGDLS, CDR2 YYNGEE.